This TCR beta chain was documented in a study of Ad26.COV2.S vaccination and SARS-CoV-2 variants. Study-level background: COV1001, an Ad26.COV2.S trial, supplied this vaccine-arm donor. Whole-study findings and limits: People given the vaccine had a wider spike-specific TCR breadth than placebo recipients did.

In this sample, this clone turned up once. Its antigen is not identified. Profiled with immunoSEQ multiplex PCR; TCRdb holds only in-frame clones, not every one. The table records 380,000 or so clones, approximately 86% of them present only once. Sample treatment: some 20 received Ad26.COV2.S at low or high dose, single or two shots; about 5 received placebo; per-sample allocation not given. Sampling occurred on day 63 after the first vaccine or placebo injection. The germline V and J ends were trimmed by 5 bases and 3 bases, with 17 bases remaining between them. The CDR3 spans 15 residues. Germline CDR1 and CDR2: SGHVS and FQNEAQ.

This TCR came from a person between 18 and 60 years old who received the Ad26.COV2.S COVID-19 vaccine or a placebo. The chain couples TRBV7-8 to TRBJ2-7, with D perhaps TRBD2 (6 bases). Source: peripheral blood, taken in a trial of Ad26.COV2.S vaccine versus placebo. The CDR3 is CASSAPGSSFYEQYF. The CDR3 DNA follows: TGTGCCAGCAGCGCACCCGGGAGTTCGTTCTACGAGCAGTACTTC.